The clone carrying this T cell receptor (beta chain) was picked up a small number of times. This sample was taken from a study of sequential checkpoint blockade in melanoma. The CDR3 runs 14 residues. Germline V gene lookup returns CDR1 MDHEN and CDR2 SYDVKM. Trimming stripped 4 bases from V and 1 base from J, with 10 bases between. Method: immunoSEQ multiplex PCR; TCRdb's copy keeps in-frame clones and lacks some. Among 1,000 to 1,500 clones listed, roughly 22% were seen once. The treatment here: randomized to nivolumab then ipilimumab (arm A) or the reverse (arm B). The sequence derives from a human donor with melanoma. Sample: tumor tissue (inferred from file names), taken from a patient given nivolumab and ipilimumab in sequence. This chain connects TRBV28 to TRBJ1-1; no clear D. CDR3 nucleotide sequence: TGTGCCAGCAGTTCCGGACGGGGGAACACTGAAGCTTTCTTT. It specifies CASSSGRGNTEAFF. The whole variable domain, filled in from reference TRBV28 and TRBJ1-1, reads DVKVTQSSRYLVKRTGEKVFLECVQDMDHENMFWYRQDPGLGLRLIYFSYDVKMKEKGDIPEGYSVSREKKERFSLILESASTNQTSMYLCASSSGRGNTEAFFGQGTRLTVV.